This is a list of T cell receptor beta chains from one sample in a study of OX40 agonist ivuxolimab in advanced cancers. Repertoires were generated with immunoSEQ multiplex PCR, while TCRdb's copy carries only in-frame clones and drops some. The sample lists 60,000 to 70,000 clones, about 88% occurring once. Source: CD4+ or CD8+ T cells sorted from blood, taken in a trial of the OX40 agonist ivuxolimab. Receptors were obtained from an adult with an advanced solid tumor such as melanoma, head and neck, liver or kidney cancer. CDR3s include the opening cysteine and the closing phenylalanine or tryptophan. The D gene is left open where the match is weak. The size of a clone is reported for some rows only, either as once, few or many, or as a class for expanded clones.

d_call: TRBD2; j_call: TRBJ2-1; clone_size: NA; v_call: TRBV7-9; cdr3_nt: TGTGCCAGCAACCGCTGGGGGGGGGACTCTCTTCGGAACAATGAGCAGTTCTTC; cdr3_aa: CASNRWGGDSLRNNEQFF
d_call: NA; j_call: TRBJ2-5; clone_size: NA; v_call: TRBV11-2; cdr3_nt: TGTGCCAGCAGCTTAGATACTACCACGGGGACCCAGTACTTC; cdr3_aa: CASSLDTTTGTQYF
d_call: NA; j_call: TRBJ2-7; clone_size: NA; v_call: TRBV9; cdr3_nt: TGTGCCAGCAGCGTAGTGGCAGGGAGCTACGAGCAGTACTTC; cdr3_aa: CASSVVAGSYEQYF
d_call: NA; j_call: TRBJ2-1; clone_size: NA; v_call: TRBV6-6; cdr3_nt: TGTGCCAGCAGCAGCAGCCTCCAGGGTGAGCAGTTCTTC; cdr3_aa: CASSSSLQGEQFF
d_call: NA; j_call: TRBJ2-7; clone_size: few; v_call: TRBV21-1; cdr3_nt: TGTGCCAGCAGCATAAGATCGGTTGGGGAGCAGTACTTC; cdr3_aa: CASSIRSVGEQYF
d_call: NA; j_call: TRBJ2-3; clone_size: NA; v_call: TRBV27; cdr3_nt: TGTGCCAGCCGCGCCTCCGCCACAGATACGCAGTATTTT; cdr3_aa: CASRASATDTQYF
d_call: NA; j_call: TRBJ2-1; clone_size: NA; v_call: TRBV27; cdr3_nt: TGTGCCAGCATTCGGAGGACTCTAGGCTCCTACAATGAGCAGTTCTTC; cdr3_aa: CASIRRTLGSYNEQFF
d_call: NA; j_call: TRBJ1-2; clone_size: NA; v_call: TRBV5-6; cdr3_nt: TGTGCCAGCAGCTTGGCAGGGCTCTCCTACTATGGCTACACCTTC; cdr3_aa: CASSLAGLSYYGYTF
d_call: NA; j_call: TRBJ2-7; clone_size: NA; v_call: TRBV28; cdr3_nt: TGTGCCAGCAGTACCCCTAACAGGGCTCCCTACTACGAGCAGTACTTC; cdr3_aa: CASSTPNRAPYYEQYF
d_call: TRBD1; j_call: TRBJ1-2; clone_size: NA; v_call: TRBV9; cdr3_nt: TGTGCCAGCAGCGTAGGGGCAGGGGGGGTCACTAACTATGGCTACACCTTC; cdr3_aa: CASSVGAGGVTNYGYTF
d_call: TRBD2; j_call: TRBJ2-1; clone_size: NA; v_call: TRBV7-3; cdr3_nt: TGTGCCAGCAGCCCTCGGGGTAGCGGGGGGCCGAGGGCCTCCTACAATGAGCAGTTCTTC; cdr3_aa: CASSPRGSGGPRASYNEQFF
d_call: NA; j_call: TRBJ2-7; clone_size: NA; v_call: TRBV7-2; cdr3_nt: TGTGCCAGCAGCTTAGGCGGACCCTACGAGCAGTACTTC; cdr3_aa: CASSLGGPYEQYF
d_call: TRBD1; j_call: TRBJ2-3; clone_size: NA; v_call: TRBV7-9; cdr3_nt: TGTGCCAGCAGCCGGACAGGGACAGATACGCAGTATTTT; cdr3_aa: CASSRTGTDTQYF
d_call: TRBD2; j_call: TRBJ2-5; clone_size: NA; v_call: TRBV7-6; cdr3_nt: TGTGCCAGCAGCGCGGGGGGGCCCGAAGAGACCCAGTACTTC; cdr3_aa: CASSAGGPEETQYF
d_call: NA; j_call: TRBJ1-5; clone_size: NA; v_call: TRBV7-2; cdr3_nt: TGTGCCAGCAGCCCAGACACCGGAGGAACGTATTTT; cdr3_aa: CASSPDTGGTYF
d_call: NA; j_call: TRBJ2-5; clone_size: NA; v_call: TRBV10-3; cdr3_nt: TGTGCCATCAGCCCCGGTCCCGAAGAGACCCGGTACTTC; cdr3_aa: CAISPGPEETRYF
d_call: NA; j_call: TRBJ2-7; clone_size: NA; v_call: TRBV28; cdr3_nt: TGTGCCAGCAGCCCAGTTCTAGCGAACACCTACGAGCAGTACTTC; cdr3_aa: CASSPVLANTYEQYF
d_call: TRBD2; j_call: TRBJ2-5; clone_size: NA; v_call: TRBV30; cdr3_nt: TGTGCCTGGAGAGCACACTTGTTAGCGGGGGGGCAGTACTTC; cdr3_aa: CAWRAHLLAGGQYF
d_call: NA; j_call: TRBJ1-5; clone_size: NA; v_call: TRBV19; cdr3_nt: TGTGCCAGTTGTATTTGGGCGGAGGGTCAGCCCCAGCATTTT; cdr3_aa: CASCIWAEGQPQHF
d_call: TRBD1; j_call: TRBJ1-2; clone_size: NA; v_call: TRBV28; cdr3_nt: TGTGCCAGCAGTTTAGGGGACAGGGCCTATGGCTACACCTTC; cdr3_aa: CASSLGDRAYGYTF
d_call: TRBD1; j_call: TRBJ1-6; clone_size: NA; v_call: TRBV6-1; cdr3_nt: TGTGCCAGCAGTGGAGGACAGGGTTATAATTCACCCCTCCACTTT; cdr3_aa: CASSGGQGYNSPLHF
d_call: NA; j_call: TRBJ2-3; clone_size: NA; v_call: TRBV7-2; cdr3_nt: TGTGCCAGCAGCTTTCGACTCAGCACAGATACGCAGTATTTT; cdr3_aa: CASSFRLSTDTQYF
d_call: NA; j_call: TRBJ1-6; clone_size: NA; v_call: TRBV5-4; cdr3_nt: TGTGCCAGCAGCTACAGAGGGGCGCGGGATTCACCCCTCCACTTT; cdr3_aa: CASSYRGARDSPLHF
d_call: NA; j_call: TRBJ1-5; clone_size: few; v_call: TRBV19; cdr3_nt: TGTGCCAGTAGTTGGGCCCGGGGCAACAATCAGCCCCAGCATTTT; cdr3_aa: CASSWARGNNQPQHF